This T cell receptor beta chain originates from a study of early T cells in non-severe SARS-CoV-2 infection. Study background: Unpaired chains resulted from sequencing bulk RNA of unsorted whole blood.

Individual cDNA molecules were tagged with unique molecular identifiers, the study reported. TCRdb ran MiXCR on the 5' RACE reads and lists one entry per CDR3 protein. The sample records 75,000 to 80,000 distinct CDR3 sequences, roughly 15% being singletons. This clonotype was seen many times. This sequence was found in an adult who was a healthcare worker with PCR-confirmed SARS-CoV-2 infection or an uninfected control (not recorded which). Specimen: whole blood.

The CDR3 DNA reads as TGTGCCAGCAGTTTATGGGGGCAGGGTGGAGCTTTCTTT. Translating it yields CASSLWGQGGAFF. The V gene is TRBV28, the J gene TRBJ1-1; D perhaps matches TRBD1 (5 bases). Germline CDR1 MDHEN, CDR2 SYDVKM. This CDR3 contains 13 residues. V lost 0 bases and J 10 bases, leaving 12 bases between the germline ends. The full variable domain, completed using reference TRBV28 and TRBJ1-1, is DVKVTQSSRYLVKRTGEKVFLECVQDMDHENMFWYRQDPGLGLRLIYFSYDVKMKEKGDIPEGYSVSREKKERFSLILESASTNQTSMYLCASSLWGQGGAFFGQGTRLTVV.